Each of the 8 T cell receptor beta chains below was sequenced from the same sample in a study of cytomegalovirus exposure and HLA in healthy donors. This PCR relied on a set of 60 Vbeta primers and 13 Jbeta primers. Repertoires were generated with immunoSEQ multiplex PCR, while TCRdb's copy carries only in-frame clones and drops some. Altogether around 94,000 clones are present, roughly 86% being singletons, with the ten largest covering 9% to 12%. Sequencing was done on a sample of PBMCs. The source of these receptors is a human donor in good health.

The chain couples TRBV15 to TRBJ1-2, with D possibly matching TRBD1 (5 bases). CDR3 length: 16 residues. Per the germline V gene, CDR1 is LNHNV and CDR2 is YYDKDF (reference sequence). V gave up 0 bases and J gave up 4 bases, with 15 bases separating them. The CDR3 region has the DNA TGTGCCACCAGCAGAGATTATGGAGGGGAAGGCTATGGCTACACCTTC. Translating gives CATSRDYGGEGYGYTF.

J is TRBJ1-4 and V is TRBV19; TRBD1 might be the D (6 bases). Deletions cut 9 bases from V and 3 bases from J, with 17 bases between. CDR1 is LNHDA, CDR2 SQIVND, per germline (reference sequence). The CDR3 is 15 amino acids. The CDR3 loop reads CASRRGGGPNEKLFF. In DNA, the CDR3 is TGTGCCAGCCGCCGAGGGGGGGGCCCTAATGAAAAACTGTTTTTT.

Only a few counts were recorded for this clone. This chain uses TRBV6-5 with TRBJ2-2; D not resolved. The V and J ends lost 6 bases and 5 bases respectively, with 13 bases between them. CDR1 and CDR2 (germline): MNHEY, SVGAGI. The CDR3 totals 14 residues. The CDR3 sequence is CASSSTVWTGELFF. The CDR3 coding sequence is TGTGCCAGCAGCTCTACTGTCTGGACCGGGGAGCTGTTTTTT.

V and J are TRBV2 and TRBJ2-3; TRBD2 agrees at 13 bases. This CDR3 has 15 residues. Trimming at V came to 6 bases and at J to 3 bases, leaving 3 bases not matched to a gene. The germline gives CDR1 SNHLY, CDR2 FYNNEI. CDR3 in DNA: TGTGCCAGCAGCCTGACTAGCGGGGGGACAGATACGCAGTATTTT. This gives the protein CASSLTSGGTDTQYF.

CDR3 sequence reads: CASSPRGRGFVPQHF. The CDR3 coding sequence is TGTGCCAGCAGCCCCCGGGGAAGAGGCTTTGTGCCCCAGCATTTT. V gene TRBV5-6 combines with J gene TRBJ1-5; no firm D call. The V end was cut by 4 bases, the J end by 9 bases, with 20 bases between. Germline assignment: CDR1 SGHDT and CDR2 YYEEEE. The CDR3 has 15 amino acids. The full variable domain, its missing parts supplied by reference TRBV5-6 and TRBJ1-5, is DAGVTQSPTHLIKTRGQQVTLRCSPKSGHDTVSWYQQALGQGPQFIFQYYEEEERQRGNFPDRFSGHQFPNYSSELNVNALLLGDSALYLCASSPRGRGFVPQHFGDGTRLSIL.

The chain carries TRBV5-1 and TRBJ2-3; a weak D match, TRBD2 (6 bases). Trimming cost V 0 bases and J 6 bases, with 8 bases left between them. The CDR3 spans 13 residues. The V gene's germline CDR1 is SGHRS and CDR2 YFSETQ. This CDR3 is CASSLGAGDTQYF. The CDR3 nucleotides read TGCGCCAGCAGCTTGGGGGCGGGGGATACGCAGTATTTT.

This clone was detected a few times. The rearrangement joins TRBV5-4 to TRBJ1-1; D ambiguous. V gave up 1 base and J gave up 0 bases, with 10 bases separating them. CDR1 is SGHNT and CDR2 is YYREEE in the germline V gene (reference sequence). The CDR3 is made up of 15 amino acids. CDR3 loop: CASSLLGSLNTEAFF. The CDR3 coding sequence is TGTGCCAGCAGCTTGTTGGGCAGTTTGAACACTGAAGCTTTCTTT.

The CDR3 spells CASRSQGGEKLFF. CDR3 DNA: TGTGCCAGCAGATCACAGGGGGGTGAAAAACTGTTTTTT. The rearrangement joins TRBV7-2 to TRBJ1-4, with 8 nucleotides matching TRBD1. With 6 bases clipped from V and 7 bases from J, the junction kept 4 bases outside the gene matches. The CDR3 runs to 13 residues. Germline V gene sequence: CDR1 SGHTA, CDR2 FQGNSA.